The present T cell receptor beta chain was sequenced within a study of blood T cell repertoires in COVID-19. Participants were aged about 18 to 100 years from around 25 US areas. Libraries were prepared by immunoSEQ multiplex PCR; TCRdb keeps only in-frame clonotypes and omits some of them. The sample has roughly 300,000 clones, more than 75% seen once. The length of the CDR3 is 16 residues. J was trimmed by 0 bases and V by 0 bases; bases with no gene match: 4. CDR1 and CDR2 from the germline V gene are SGHRS and YFSETQ. Sample: PBMCs or T cells enriched from blood (not recorded which). This TCR came from a woman in her 40s with acute COVID-19. V usage is TRBV5-1 and J usage is TRBJ2-7; 9 bases line up with TRBD2. The CDR3 coding sequence is TGCGCCAGCAGCTTGGCCCTGGGACTAGCCTCCTACGAGCAGTACTTC. Residues: CASSLALGLASYEQYF.